This TCR beta chain was sequenced during a study of shared clonotypes between healthy human individuals. Germline V gene data show CDR1 as SGHKS and CDR2 as YYEKEE (reference sequence). The CDR3 sequence is 13 residues long. V was trimmed by 6 bases and J by 0 bases, leaving 8 bases between them. This clone showed up just a few times. TCRdb's copy holds only in-frame clones and misses some; the assay was immunoSEQ multiplex PCR. The sample records some 350,000 clones, approximately 74% being singletons. This receptor was obtained from a young man in good health. This chain uses TRBV5-5 with TRBJ2-3; D gene uncertain. The sequenced sample consisted of memory CD4+ T cells sorted from blood. Indicated subset: CD45RA-negative fraction. The CDR3 is CASTPTSTDTQYF. The CDR3 region has the DNA TGTGCCAGCACACCTACAAGCACAGATACGCAGTATTTT.